Listed below are T cell receptor beta chains from one sample, sequenced in a study of OX40 agonist ivuxolimab in advanced cancers. Using immunoSEQ multiplex PCR, the repertoire was profiled, and TCRdb retains in-frame clones only, with some absent. The data show around 54,000 clones, 85% to 95% seen once. The sample here was CD4+ or CD8+ T cells sorted from blood, taken in a trial of the OX40 agonist ivuxolimab. All receptors come from an adult with an advanced solid tumor such as melanoma, head and neck, liver or kidney cancer. Both conserved end residues are part of each CDR3. Each record gives: CDR3 DNA, CDR3 protein, clone size, V gene, D gene, J gene. D genes are given only for firm matches. Expanded clones get a size class; other rows say once, few or many, or leave the size out.

DNA: TGTGCCAGCAGCGTCCAGGGACGGAACACAGATACGCAGTATTTT; CDR3: CASSVQGRNTDTQYF; size: once; V: TRBV9; D: NA; J: TRBJ2-3
DNA: TGTGCCAGCAGTTTGAGAGCGAGGGTCCTCTCTGGAAACACCATATATTTT; CDR3: CASSLRARVLSGNTIYF; size: NA; V: TRBV28; D: NA; J: TRBJ1-3
DNA: TGCGCCAGCAGCCAAGTTAGCGGGAGTCCCTACGAGCAGTACTTC; CDR3: CASSQVSGSPYEQYF; size: NA; V: TRBV4-1; D: TRBD2; J: TRBJ2-7
DNA: TGCGCCAGCGGCTGGACACCGAGCTCCTACGAGCAGTACTTC; CDR3: CASGWTPSSYEQYF; size: NA; V: TRBV5-1; D: NA; J: TRBJ2-7
DNA: TGTGCCAGCAGTGGGGGGGGTTCGGAAAAACTGTTTTTT; CDR3: CASSGGGSEKLFF; size: NA; V: TRBV27; D: NA; J: TRBJ1-4
DNA: TGTGCCAGCAGCTTATCAGGGGCCTACGAGCAGTACTTC; CDR3: CASSLSGAYEQYF; size: NA; V: TRBV11-3; D: NA; J: TRBJ2-7
DNA: TGTGCCAGCAGTGACAGGGTCGAGATAGCTGGGGCCAACGTCCTGACTTTC; CDR3: CASSDRVEIAGANVLTF; size: NA; V: TRBV9; D: TRBD1; J: TRBJ2-6
DNA: TGTGCCAGCGACAGGGGCTATACTGAAGCTTTCTTT; CDR3: CASDRGYTEAFF; size: few; V: TRBV28; D: TRBD1; J: TRBJ1-1
DNA: TGTGCCAGCAGCTTGCAGGGGGCTCGCGCAGATACGCAGTATTTT; CDR3: CASSLQGARADTQYF; size: NA; V: TRBV5-6; D: TRBD1; J: TRBJ2-3
DNA: TGTGCCAGCAGCCGGGACTCCTGGGGCGATGAGCAGTTCTTC; CDR3: CASSRDSWGDEQFF; size: NA; V: TRBV4-2; D: NA; J: TRBJ2-1
DNA: TGTGCCAGCAGCTTATTGGAAGGGGCCGTAGACAGTATCTACGAGCAGTACTTC; CDR3: CASSLLEGAVDSIYEQYF; size: NA; V: TRBV7-9; D: NA; J: TRBJ2-7
DNA: TGCGCCAGCAGCACAAGCGGGAGGGCCTACGAGCAGTACTTC; CDR3: CASSTSGRAYEQYF; size: NA; V: TRBV10-2; D: TRBD2; J: TRBJ2-7
DNA: TGTGCCAGCAGCTCGTCGGAGGCCCGGGGAGCTTTCTTT; CDR3: CASSSSEARGAFF; size: NA; V: TRBV5-5; D: NA; J: TRBJ1-1
DNA: TGTGCCAGTAGTAAGGCAGGGAACTTTCTTGAGCAGTACTTC; CDR3: CASSKAGNFLEQYF; size: NA; V: TRBV19; D: NA; J: TRBJ2-7
DNA: TGTGCCAGCAGCTCTCGCGGATTTGAGCAGTTCTTC; CDR3: CASSSRGFEQFF; size: NA; V: TRBV9; D: NA; J: TRBJ2-1
DNA: TGTGCCAGCAGCCTTTCACTAGCGAACACCGGGGAGCTGTTTTTT; CDR3: CASSLSLANTGELFF; size: NA; V: TRBV4-2; D: NA; J: TRBJ2-2
DNA: TGTGCCAGCAGAACCGGGGGGGTGGGATCCTACGAGCAGTACTTC; CDR3: CASRTGGVGSYEQYF; size: NA; V: TRBV27; D: TRBD2; J: TRBJ2-7
DNA: TGTGCCAGCAGCTTAGGCGGGGACCTGCTGTTTTTT; CDR3: CASSLGGDLLFF; size: NA; V: TRBV7-9; D: NA; J: TRBJ2-2
DNA: TGCAGCCCCGGGGGGAAGCCTGGGGCCAACGTCCTGACTTTC; CDR3: CSPGGKPGANVLTF; size: NA; V: TRBV29-1; D: TRBD2; J: TRBJ2-6
DNA: TGCGCCAGCAGCTTGGCGGGGGGCACGAGAGCTTTCTTT; CDR3: CASSLAGGTRAFF; size: NA; V: TRBV5-1; D: NA; J: TRBJ1-1
DNA: TGTGCCAGCAGCGCCTCGGGACAGGTAGGAGATACGCAGTATTTT; CDR3: CASSASGQVGDTQYF; size: few; V: TRBV9; D: TRBD1; J: TRBJ2-3
DNA: TGTGCCAGCAGGAAACCGGGACAGGGATACGAGCAGTACTTC; CDR3: CASRKPGQGYEQYF; size: NA; V: TRBV7-2; D: TRBD1; J: TRBJ2-7
DNA: TGTGCCAGTGGACAAGGAGGCTATGGCTACACCTTC; CDR3: CASGQGGYGYTF; size: NA; V: TRBV28; D: NA; J: TRBJ1-2
DNA: TGTGCCAGCAGTTTGGGGGGCGCGAGAGCCAACGTCCTGACTTTC; CDR3: CASSLGGARANVLTF; size: NA; V: TRBV27; D: NA; J: TRBJ2-6
DNA: TGTGCCAGCAGCGTAGGAGGGGACACTGAAGCTTTCTTT; CDR3: CASSVGGDTEAFF; size: NA; V: TRBV9; D: NA; J: TRBJ1-1
DNA: TGCGCCAGCAGCTTGGAAGGGCCCGGGGCTTTCTTT; CDR3: CASSLEGPGAFF; size: NA; V: TRBV5-1; D: NA; J: TRBJ1-1
DNA: TGCGCCAGCAGCTTGGTGGCTAGCGGCACAGATACGCAGTATTTT; CDR3: CASSLVASGTDTQYF; size: NA; V: TRBV5-1; D: NA; J: TRBJ2-3
DNA: TGTGCCAGTAGTACCGGGACAGGGGGCATCGAGCAGTACTTC; CDR3: CASSTGTGGIEQYF; size: NA; V: TRBV19; D: TRBD1; J: TRBJ2-7
DNA: TGTGCCTGGAGTCTCAGGTACAATGAGCAGTTCTTC; CDR3: CAWSLRYNEQFF; size: NA; V: TRBV30; D: NA; J: TRBJ2-1
DNA: TGCGCCAGCAGCCAACCTGGACTAGCGGGGAGGAAGGAGACCCAGTACTTC; CDR3: CASSQPGLAGRKETQYF; size: once; V: TRBV4-1; D: TRBD2; J: TRBJ2-5
DNA: TGTGCCAGTTCCGGAGCGGGTTTGGGTTCCTACGAGCAGCACTTC; CDR3: CASSGAGLGSYEQHF; size: NA; V: TRBV19; D: NA; J: TRBJ2-7
DNA: TGTGCCAGTAGTATAAACTACAATGAGCAGTTCTTC; CDR3: CASSINYNEQFF; size: once; V: TRBV19; D: NA; J: TRBJ2-1
DNA: TGCGCCAGCAGCTTGGAACCGGGACAGGGGCGGGAGCTGTTTTTT; CDR3: CASSLEPGQGRELFF; size: NA; V: TRBV5-1; D: TRBD1; J: TRBJ2-2
DNA: TGTGCCAGCAGCTACAGGGGCCGCGGGGATACGCAGTATTTT; CDR3: CASSYRGRGDTQYF; size: NA; V: TRBV7-9; D: TRBD1; J: TRBJ2-3
DNA: TGTGCCAGCAGGCTTCCGGGGGAAAAACTGTTTTTT; CDR3: CASRLPGEKLFF; size: NA; V: TRBV25-1; D: NA; J: TRBJ1-4
DNA: TGTGCCAGCAGCCCTTACCTCTCCTACGAGCAGTACTTC; CDR3: CASSPYLSYEQYF; size: NA; V: TRBV5-4; D: NA; J: TRBJ2-7
DNA: TGTGCCAGCCTTTCCAACAGTAGCCCAGATACGCAGTATTTT; CDR3: CASLSNSSPDTQYF; size: once; V: TRBV2; D: NA; J: TRBJ2-3
DNA: TGTGCCAGCGGCGAAACAGTGTATAGCAATCAGCCCCAGCATTTT; CDR3: CASGETVYSNQPQHF; size: NA; V: TRBV6-1; D: NA; J: TRBJ1-5
DNA: TGTGCCAGCAGTGAAGTTGGCGGGGGAGCCAAAAACATTCAGTACTTC; CDR3: CASSEVGGGAKNIQYF; size: few; V: TRBV2; D: TRBD2; J: TRBJ2-4
DNA: TGTGCCAGCAGTTTAGGTGGCGGACCTCAAGAGACCCAGTACTTC; CDR3: CASSLGGGPQETQYF; size: NA; V: TRBV27; D: NA; J: TRBJ2-5
DNA: TGTGCCAGCAGTTTTGCGGGTATTGGCGAAAAACTGTTTTTT; CDR3: CASSFAGIGEKLFF; size: NA; V: TRBV27; D: NA; J: TRBJ1-4
DNA: TGTGCCAGCAGCTCGACATTCTCTGGGGCCAACGTCCTGACTTTC; CDR3: CASSSTFSGANVLTF; size: NA; V: TRBV5-5; D: NA; J: TRBJ2-6
DNA: TGTGCCAGGAAGAGGACGGATGATAACTATGGCTACACCTTC; CDR3: CARKRTDDNYGYTF; size: few; V: TRBV2; D: NA; J: TRBJ1-2
DNA: TGTGCCAGCAGCTCCAATCTAGCTGGAACAGATACGCAGTATTTT; CDR3: CASSSNLAGTDTQYF; size: NA; V: TRBV7-9; D: NA; J: TRBJ2-3
DNA: TGCGCCAGCAGCCAAGATGCGCTAGCGGGTTGGTCCCTTACGGATGAGCAGTTCTTC; CDR3: CASSQDALAGWSLTDEQFF; size: NA; V: TRBV4-1; D: TRBD2; J: TRBJ2-1
DNA: TGTGCCAGCAGCTTCACAGGGGGCACCTACAATGAGCAGTTCTTC; CDR3: CASSFTGGTYNEQFF; size: NA; V: TRBV5-6; D: TRBD1; J: TRBJ2-1
DNA: TGTGCCACCAGCAACCCGTCGGCTGGGGCCAACGTCCTGACTTTC; CDR3: CATSNPSAGANVLTF; size: NA; V: TRBV15; D: NA; J: TRBJ2-6
DNA: TGTGCCAGCAGGGACGGAACTGTGAACACTGAAGCTTTCTTT; CDR3: CASRDGTVNTEAFF; size: NA; V: TRBV27; D: NA; J: TRBJ1-1
DNA: TGTGCCAGCTCGAAGGGGACTAGCGTCTCCTACGAGCAGTACTTC; CDR3: CASSKGTSVSYEQYF; size: NA; V: TRBV6-5; D: TRBD2; J: TRBJ2-7
DNA: TGCGCCAGCAGCCAAGTATCCGCGTACACAGATACGCAGTATTTT; CDR3: CASSQVSAYTDTQYF; size: NA; V: TRBV4-3; D: NA; J: TRBJ2-3
DNA: TGTGCCAGCAGTGCACCCGGGACAGGGGTCAACGAGCAGTACTTC; CDR3: CASSAPGTGVNEQYF; size: NA; V: TRBV27; D: TRBD1; J: TRBJ2-7
DNA: TGTGCCAGCAGTCCAGGGGCGGGAGTGGCCTACGAGCAGTACTTC; CDR3: CASSPGAGVAYEQYF; size: NA; V: TRBV28; D: NA; J: TRBJ2-7
DNA: TGTGCCAGCAGCTTAGTGTACACTAGCGGCAACACCGGGGAGCTGTTTTTT; CDR3: CASSLVYTSGNTGELFF; size: NA; V: TRBV13; D: TRBD2; J: TRBJ2-2
DNA: TGTGCCAGTAGTATTGTACTGGGTTCTTCCTACGAGCAGTACTTC; CDR3: CASSIVLGSSYEQYF; size: NA; V: TRBV19; D: NA; J: TRBJ2-7
DNA: TGTGCCAGCACCATACAGGCAGCCGGGGAAACTGAAGCTTTCTTT; CDR3: CASTIQAAGETEAFF; size: NA; V: TRBV28; D: NA; J: TRBJ1-1